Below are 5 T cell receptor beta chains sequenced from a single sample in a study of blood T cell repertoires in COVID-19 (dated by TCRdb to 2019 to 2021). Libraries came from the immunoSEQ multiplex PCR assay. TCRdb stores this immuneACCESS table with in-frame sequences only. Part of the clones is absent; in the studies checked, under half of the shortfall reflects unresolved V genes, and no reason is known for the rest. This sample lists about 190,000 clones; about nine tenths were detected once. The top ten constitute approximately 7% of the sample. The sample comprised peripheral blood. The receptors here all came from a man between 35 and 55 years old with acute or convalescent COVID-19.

Here the CDR3 DNA reads TGTGCCAGCAGCCCTCCCCCTAGCGGGGGAGAGACCCAGTACTTC. This sequence encodes CASSPPPSGGETQYF. The V call is TRBV5-8, the J call TRBJ2-5; TRBD2 agrees at 10 bases. The CDR3 is made up of 15 amino acids. CDR1 is SGHTS, CDR2 YDEGEE, per germline. V dropped 4 bases and J dropped 4; count of bases not matched to a gene: 7.

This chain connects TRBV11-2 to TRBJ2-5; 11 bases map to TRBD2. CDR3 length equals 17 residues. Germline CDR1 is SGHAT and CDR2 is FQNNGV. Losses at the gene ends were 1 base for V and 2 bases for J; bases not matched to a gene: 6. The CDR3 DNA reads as TGTGCCAGCAGCTTAGTTGGTAGCGGGGGGGGTCAAGAGACCCAGTACTTC. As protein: CASSLVGSGGGQETQYF.

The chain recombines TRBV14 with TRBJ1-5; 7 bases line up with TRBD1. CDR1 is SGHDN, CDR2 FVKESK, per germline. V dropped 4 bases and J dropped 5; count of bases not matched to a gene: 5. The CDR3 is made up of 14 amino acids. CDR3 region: CASSPTGMDQPQHF. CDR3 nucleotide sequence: TGTGCCAGCAGCCCGACAGGGATGGATCAGCCCCAGCATTTT. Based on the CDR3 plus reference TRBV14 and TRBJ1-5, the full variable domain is EAGVTQFPSHSVIEKGQTVTLRCDPISGHDNLYWYRRVMGKEIKFLLHFVKESKQDESGMPNNRFLAERTGGTYSTLKVQPAELEDSGVYFCASSPTGMDQPQHFGDGTRLSIL.

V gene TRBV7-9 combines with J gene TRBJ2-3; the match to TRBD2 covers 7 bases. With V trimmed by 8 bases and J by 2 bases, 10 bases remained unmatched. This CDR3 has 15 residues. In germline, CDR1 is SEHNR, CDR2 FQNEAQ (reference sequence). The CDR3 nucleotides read TGTGCCAGCTCTCCGGAGGGGACTACCACAGATACGCAGTATTTT. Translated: CASSPEGTTTDTQYF.

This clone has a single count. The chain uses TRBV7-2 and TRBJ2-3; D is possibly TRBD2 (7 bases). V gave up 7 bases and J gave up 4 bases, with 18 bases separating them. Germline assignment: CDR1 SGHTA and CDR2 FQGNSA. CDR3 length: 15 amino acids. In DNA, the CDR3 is TGTGCCAGCACCTCCAAAAGGGGGGGGGCAGATACGCAGTATTTT. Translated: CASTSKRGGADTQYF. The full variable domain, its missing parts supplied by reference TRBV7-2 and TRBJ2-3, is GAGVSQSPSNKVTEKGKDVELRCDPISGHTALYWYRQSLGQGLEFLIYFQGNSAPDKSGLPSDRFSAERTGGSVSTLTIQRTQQEDSAVYLCASTSKRGGADTQYFGPGTRLTVL.